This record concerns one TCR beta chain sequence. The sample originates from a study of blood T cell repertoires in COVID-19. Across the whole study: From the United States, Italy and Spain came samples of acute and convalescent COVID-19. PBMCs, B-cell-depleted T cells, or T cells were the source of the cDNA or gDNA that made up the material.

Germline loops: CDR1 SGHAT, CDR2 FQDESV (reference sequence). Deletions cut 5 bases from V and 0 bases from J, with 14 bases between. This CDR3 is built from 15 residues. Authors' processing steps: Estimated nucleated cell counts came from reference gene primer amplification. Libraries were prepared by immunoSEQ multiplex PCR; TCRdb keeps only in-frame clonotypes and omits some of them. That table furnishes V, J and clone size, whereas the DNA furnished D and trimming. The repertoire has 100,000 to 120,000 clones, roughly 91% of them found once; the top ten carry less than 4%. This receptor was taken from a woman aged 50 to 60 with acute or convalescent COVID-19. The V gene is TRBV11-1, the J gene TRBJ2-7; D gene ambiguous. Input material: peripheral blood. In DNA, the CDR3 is TGTGCCAGCAGCCGCGGTGGGTCCCCCTCCTACGAGCAGTACTTC. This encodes CASSRGGSPSYEQYF. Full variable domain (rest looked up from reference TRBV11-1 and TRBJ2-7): EAEVAQSPRYKITEKSQAVAFWCDPISGHATLYWYRQILGQGPELLVQFQDESVVDDSQLPKDRFSAERLKGVDSTLKIQPAELGDSAMYLCASSRGGSPSYEQYFGPGTRLTVT.